This is a list of T cell receptor beta chains from one sample in a study of post-analysis software for immune sequencing data. In TCRdb, the PCR reads were re-called with MiXCR into one record per CDR3 protein. The sample has about 540,000 distinct CDR3 sequences; 34% are singletons. Material for sequencing was blood. Source of these receptors: a girl aged 2-17 years with multiple sclerosis. Each CDR3 is given with its conserved first and last residue. The D gene is left open where the match is weak. Clone size, where shown, is once, few, many, or a class for clones that have expanded.

v_gene	d_gene	abundance	CDR3aa
TRBV7-8	.	.	CASSFSSQGYGYTF
TRBV20-1	.	.	CSAGELDTEAFF
TRBV5-6	TRBD1	.	CASSQGQGHGYTF
TRBV10-3	.	.	CAISDERDTQYF
TRBV2	.	few	CASSVGLRETQYF
TRBV20-1	TRBD2	.	CSASHPGTRHNEQFF
TRBV10-3	.	.	CAISGVQMGEQYF
TRBV7-2	.	.	CASSLALSRQYF
TRBV10-3	.	.	CAISELAKNIQYF
TRBV3-1	TRBD1	.	CASSSTGGCTEAFF
TRBV11-2	.	few	CASSLEPGYEQYF
TRBV3-1	TRBD2	.	CASSQSSRGGETQYF
TRBV7-8	TRBD1	.	CASSTGAADTQYF
TRBV20-1	TRBD1	.	CSADSTGKRGKTQYF
TRBV7-9	.	.	CASSADRLQETQYF
TRBV12-3/TRBV12-4	TRBD2	few	CASSSGGLAGLQETQYF
TRBV11-2	TRBD1	.	CASSLDGRGLQPQHF
TRBV5-5	.	.	CASSLLSGLYEQYF
TRBV10-3	.	.	CAISARGADGSPLHF
TRBV20-1	TRBD1	.	CSATSPGQGEHEQYF
TRBV5-6	.	.	CASSSGAYQETQYF
TRBV29-1	.	few	CSGRYNGQFF
TRBV5-1	TRBD2	.	CASSLGSRGRTYEQYF
TRBV20-1	.	.	CSARDRSNNEQFF